This section outlines one TCR beta chain sequence together with its context. Its antigen remains unknown. Sequenced by immunoSEQ multiplex PCR; TCRdb stores in-frame clones only, minus some. The sample contains about 110,000 clones, over 85% of which appear only once. Germline V lookup: CDR1 SGHKS, CDR2 YYEKEE (reference sequence). The trim removed 4 bases at V and 8 bases at J, leaving 11 bases unmatched. This CDR3 comprises 15 residues. This entry is derived from a study of T cell responses to AZD1222 COVID-19 vaccine. Points from the study as a whole: Samples come after the peak T cell response, not at day 14.

The V call is TRBV5-5, the J call TRBJ1-4; 7 bases are shared with TRBD1. This receptor was identified in an adult who received the AZD1222 COVID-19 vaccine. Material: peripheral blood, obtained 28 days after the second AZD1222 dose. The CDR3 region has the DNA TGTGCCAGCAGCAAAAGGGACAGTACGTACGAAAAACTGTTTTTT. Its protein product is CASSKRDSTYEKLFF.